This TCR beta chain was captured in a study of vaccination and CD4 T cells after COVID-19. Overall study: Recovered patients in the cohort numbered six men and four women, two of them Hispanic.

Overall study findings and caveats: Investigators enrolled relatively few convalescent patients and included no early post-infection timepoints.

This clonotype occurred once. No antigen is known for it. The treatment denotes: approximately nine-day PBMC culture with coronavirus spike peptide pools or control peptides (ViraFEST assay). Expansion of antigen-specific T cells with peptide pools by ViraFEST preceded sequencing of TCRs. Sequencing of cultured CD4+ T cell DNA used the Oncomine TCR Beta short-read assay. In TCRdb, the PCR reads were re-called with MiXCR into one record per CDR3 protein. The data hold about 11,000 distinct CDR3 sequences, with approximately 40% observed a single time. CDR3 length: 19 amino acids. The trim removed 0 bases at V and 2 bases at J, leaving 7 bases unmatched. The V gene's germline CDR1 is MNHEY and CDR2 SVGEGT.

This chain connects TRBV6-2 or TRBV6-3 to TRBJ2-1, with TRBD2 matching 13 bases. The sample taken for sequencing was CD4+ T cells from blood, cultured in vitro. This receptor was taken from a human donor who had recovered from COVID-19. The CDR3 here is CASSYSGTSGNSAYNEQFF. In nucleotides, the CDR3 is TGTGCCAGCAGTTACTCTGGGACTAGCGGGAACTCCGCCTACAATGAGCAGTTCTTC.